These T cell receptor beta chains were read from a single sample in a study of CD8+ T cells in alopecia areata. The assay was immunoSEQ multiplex PCR, and TCRdb's table has in-frame clones only and misses some. The sample includes around 19,000 clones, 50% to 60% of them seen just once. Specimen: skin, collected at week 4, from a patient treated with tofacitinib. All receptors derive from a human donor with alopecia areata. Each CDR3 is given with its conserved first and last residue. Fields, in order: clone size, D gene, J gene, V gene, CDR3 DNA, CDR3 protein. D genes are given only for firm matches. Part of the rows lack a size; the others show once, few, many or a class for expanded clones.

.	.	TRBJ2-7	TRBV28	TGTGCCAGCAGTTTAATAGGATCGGGGGTACGCGAGCAGTACTTC	CASSLIGSGVREQYF
.	TRBD2	TRBJ2-7	TRBV11-1	TGTGCCAGCAGCTCTACGGGACTAGCGGGGCAAGAGCAGTACTTC	CASSSTGLAGQEQYF
few	.	TRBJ1-1	TRBV7-1	TGTGCCAGCAGCTTAAATGCAGGGGCGAACACTGAAGCTTTCTTT	CASSLNAGANTEAFF
few	TRBD1	TRBJ1-2	TRBV5-5	TGTGCCAGCGAAGGAGGACAGGGGTTGGAGGGCTACACCTTC	CASEGGQGLEGYTF
.	TRBD1	TRBJ2-7	TRBV11-2	TGTGCCAGCAGAACAGGGGCCGAGCAGTACTTC	CASRTGAEQYF
once	TRBD2	TRBJ2-7	TRBV6-1	TGTGCCAGCAAGACTAGCCGCACCTACGAGCAGTACTTC	CASKTSRTYEQYF
.	TRBD1	TRBJ1-4	TRBV28	TGTGCCAGCACCAGGCAGGGGGCTCGGGGTAATGAAAAACTGTTTTTT	CASTRQGARGNEKLFF
.	.	TRBJ1-1	TRBV6-5	TGTGCCAGCAGTTACAGGAACACTGAAGCTTTCTTT	CASSYRNTEAFF
.	TRBD2	TRBJ2-7	TRBV2	TGTGCCAGCAGTGGCGGCCTAGGGACTAGCGGAAACTACGAGCAGTACTTC	CASSGGLGTSGNYEQYF
.	.	TRBJ2-7	TRBV6-5	TGTGCCATCGCAACGGGCAGGGGCCAGTACGAGCAGTACTTC	CAIATGRGQYEQYF
.	.	TRBJ1-6	TRBV4-1	TGCGCCAGCAGCCAACCCCCGGGACGGGGATATTCACCCCTCCACTTT	CASSQPPGRGYSPLHF
.	TRBD1	TRBJ2-7	TRBV6-1	TGTGCCAGCCAGGACAGGGCGATCTCCTACGAGCAGTACTTC	CASQDRAISYEQYF
.	TRBD1	TRBJ1-2	TRBV9	TGTGCCAGCAGCCCCGGACAGGCAATCGGTGGCTACACCTTC	CASSPGQAIGGYTF
.	.	TRBJ2-5	TRBV5-1	TGCGCCAGCAGCTCCCTGGACTGGAAAGAGACCCAGTACTTC	CASSSLDWKETQYF
few	.	TRBJ1-3	TRBV19	TGTGCCAGTAGTAACTACCGCCTGGGGTCGGCCTCTGGAAACACCATATATTTT	CASSNYRLGSASGNTIYF
once	.	TRBJ1-2	TRBV7-9	TGTGCCAGCAGCTTAGCCCAACAGGGATTGCGTGGCTACACCTTC	CASSLAQQGLRGYTF